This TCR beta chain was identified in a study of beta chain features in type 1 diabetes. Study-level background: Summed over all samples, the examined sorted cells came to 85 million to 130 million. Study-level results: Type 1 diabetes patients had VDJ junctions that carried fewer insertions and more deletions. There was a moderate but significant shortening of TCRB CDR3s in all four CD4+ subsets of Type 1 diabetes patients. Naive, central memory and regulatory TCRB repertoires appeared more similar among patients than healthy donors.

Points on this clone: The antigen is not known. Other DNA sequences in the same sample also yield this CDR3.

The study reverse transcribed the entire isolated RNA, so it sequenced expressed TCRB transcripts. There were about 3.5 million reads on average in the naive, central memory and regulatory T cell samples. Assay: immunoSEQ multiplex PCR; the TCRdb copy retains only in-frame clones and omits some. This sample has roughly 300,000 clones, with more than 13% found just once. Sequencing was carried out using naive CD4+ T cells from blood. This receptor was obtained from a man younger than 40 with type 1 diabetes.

The CDR3 DNA reads TGCGCCAGCAGTCCCAGGGGAAGGGAGACCCAGTACTTC. This codes for CASSPRGRETQYF. The chain recombines TRBV5-1 with TRBJ2-5; perhaps TRBD1 as D (6 bases). The CDR3 is 13 amino acids. Per germline, CDR1 SGHRS and CDR2 YFSETQ. The V end lost 5 bases, the J end lost 5 bases, and 13 bases lay between the germline ends. The full variable domain, with the rest looked up from reference TRBV5-1 and TRBJ2-5, is KAGVTQTPRYLIKTRGQQVTLSCSPISGHRSVSWYQQTPGQGLQFLFEYFSETQRNKGNFPGRFSGRQFSNSRSEMNVSTLELGDSALYLCASSPRGRETQYFGPGTRLLVL.